This T cell receptor beta chain appears in the sequencing data of a study of neurological immune-mediated disorders. Study outcomes and limitations: Expanded clones shared no identical CDR3 amino acid sequences across subjects, which suggested private TCR-beta repertoires in all groups. HTLV-1-associated myelopathy ranked highest for TCR clonal expansion and multiple sclerosis lowest, beneath healthy controls.

The sample holds many counts of this clonotype. Its antigen is still unknown. V lost 0 bases to trimming and J lost 8 bases, with 17 bases between them. The CDR3 is made up of 15 amino acids. The V gene's germline CDR1 is DFQATT and CDR2 SNEGSKA (reference sequence). It was by 5'RACE with 10-nucleotide random UMIs that the cDNA was made. MiXCR, applied by TCRdb to the 5' RACE reads, yields one record per CDR3 protein. The table lists tens of thousands of distinct CDR3 sequences, about 12% of them singletons, with around 2.3% in the top ten. Stated time point: longitudinal time-point 2. Unsorted libraries came from 2 million PBMCs stored at -80 °C.

The TCR sequence derives from a woman between 40 and 55 years old in good health. The J gene is TRBJ1-3, the V gene TRBV20-1; perhaps TRBD1 as D (6 bases). Specimen: PBMCs. CDR3 DNA sequence: TGCAGTGCTAGAGATTCCCCGGGACACGGAGACACCATATATTTT. Protein product: CSARDSPGHGDTIYF.